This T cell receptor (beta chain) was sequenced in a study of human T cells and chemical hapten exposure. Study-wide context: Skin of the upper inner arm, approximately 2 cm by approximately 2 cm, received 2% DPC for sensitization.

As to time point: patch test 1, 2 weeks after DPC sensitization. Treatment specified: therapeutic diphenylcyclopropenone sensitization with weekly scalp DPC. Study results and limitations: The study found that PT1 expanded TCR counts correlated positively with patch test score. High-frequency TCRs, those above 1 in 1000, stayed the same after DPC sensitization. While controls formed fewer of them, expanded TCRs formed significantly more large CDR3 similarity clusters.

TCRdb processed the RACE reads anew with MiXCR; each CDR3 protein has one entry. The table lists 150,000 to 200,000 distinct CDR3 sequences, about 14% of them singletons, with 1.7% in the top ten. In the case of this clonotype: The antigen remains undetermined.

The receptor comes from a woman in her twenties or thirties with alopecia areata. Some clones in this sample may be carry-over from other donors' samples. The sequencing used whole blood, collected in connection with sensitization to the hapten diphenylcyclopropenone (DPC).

This chain's CDR3 is CASSLGGTSGFYEQYF. The DNA for the CDR3 is TGTGCCAGCAGCTTAGGAGGGACTAGCGGGTTCTACGAGCAGTACTTC. The rearrangement uses TRBV11-1 and TRBJ2-7; 12 bases fit TRBD2. The CDR3 sequence is 16 residues long. Germline CDR1 and CDR2: SGHAT and FQDESV (reference sequence). V gave up 1 base and J gave up 3 bases; unmatched junction bases: 4.